This section outlines one T cell receptor (beta chain) sequence together with its context. These data come from a study of PD-1 blockade in classical Hodgkin lymphoma. Brentuximab vedotin exposure varied, and every patient relapsed after autologous stem cell transplantation. The CDR3 spans 15 residues. With 8 bases clipped from V and 12 bases from J, the junction kept 14 bases outside the gene matches. The germline V gene has CDR1 LNHDA and CDR2 SQIVND (reference sequence). Only in-frame clones appear in the TCRdb table, and some are missing; sequencing was by immunoSEQ multiplex PCR. The table has roughly 9,900 clones, about 94% seen once.

The sequenced sample was peripheral blood mononuclear cells (PBMCs), obtained at baseline. This TCR derives from a human donor with classical Hodgkin lymphoma. The V gene is TRBV19, the J gene TRBJ2-6; 9 bases are a match to TRBD1. The CDR3 is CASAGTGKNRSVLTF. The CDR3, as DNA: TGTGCCAGTGCCGGGACAGGGAAAAATAGGAGCGTCCTGACTTTC.